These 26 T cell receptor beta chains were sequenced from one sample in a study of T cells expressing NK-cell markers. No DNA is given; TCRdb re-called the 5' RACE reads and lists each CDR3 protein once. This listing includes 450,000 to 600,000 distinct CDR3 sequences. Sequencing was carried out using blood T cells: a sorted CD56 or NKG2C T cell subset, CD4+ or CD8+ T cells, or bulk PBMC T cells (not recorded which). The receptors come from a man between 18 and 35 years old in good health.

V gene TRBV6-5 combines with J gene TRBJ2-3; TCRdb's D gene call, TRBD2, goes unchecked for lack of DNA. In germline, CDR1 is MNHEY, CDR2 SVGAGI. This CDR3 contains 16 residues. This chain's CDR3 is CASSSSGLVGRDTQYF.

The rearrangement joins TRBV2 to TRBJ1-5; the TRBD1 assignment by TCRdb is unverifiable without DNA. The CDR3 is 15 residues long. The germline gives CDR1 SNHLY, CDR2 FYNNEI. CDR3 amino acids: CATARGRNPNQPQHF. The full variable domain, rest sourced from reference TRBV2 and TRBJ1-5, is EPEVTQTPSHQVTQMGQEVILRCVPISNHLYFYWYRQILGQKVEFLVSFYNNEISEKSEIFDDQFSVERPDGSNFTLKIRSTKLEDSAMYFCATARGRNPNQPQHFGDGTRLSIL.

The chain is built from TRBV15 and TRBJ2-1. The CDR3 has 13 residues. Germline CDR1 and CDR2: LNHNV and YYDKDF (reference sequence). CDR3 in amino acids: CATSRFTRDEQFF.

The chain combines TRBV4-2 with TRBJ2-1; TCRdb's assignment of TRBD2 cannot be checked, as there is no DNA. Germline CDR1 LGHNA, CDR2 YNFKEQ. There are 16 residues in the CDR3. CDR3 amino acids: CASSQEGLDQTNEQFF.

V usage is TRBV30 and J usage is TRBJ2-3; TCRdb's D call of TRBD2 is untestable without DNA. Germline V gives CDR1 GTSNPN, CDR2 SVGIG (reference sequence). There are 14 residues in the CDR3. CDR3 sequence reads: CAWASQAHTDTQYF.

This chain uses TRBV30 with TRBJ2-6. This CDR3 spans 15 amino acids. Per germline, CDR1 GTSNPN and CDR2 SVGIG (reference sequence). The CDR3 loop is CAWILHGTGANVLTF. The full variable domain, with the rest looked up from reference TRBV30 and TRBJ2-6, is SQTIHQWPATLVQPVGSPLSLECTVEGTSNPNLYWYRQAAGRGLQLLFYSVGIGQISSEVPQNLSASRPQDRQFILSSKKLLLSDSGFYLCAWILHGTGANVLTFGAGSRLTVL.

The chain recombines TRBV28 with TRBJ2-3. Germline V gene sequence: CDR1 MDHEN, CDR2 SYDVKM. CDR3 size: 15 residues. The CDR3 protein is CASSFTADITDTQYF.

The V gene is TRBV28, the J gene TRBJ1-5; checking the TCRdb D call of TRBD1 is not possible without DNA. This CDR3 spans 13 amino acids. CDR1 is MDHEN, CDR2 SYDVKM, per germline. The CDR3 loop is CASRGGVWEPQHF.

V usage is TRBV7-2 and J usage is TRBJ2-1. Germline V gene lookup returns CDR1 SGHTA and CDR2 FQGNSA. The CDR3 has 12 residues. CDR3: CASSRRVNEQFF.

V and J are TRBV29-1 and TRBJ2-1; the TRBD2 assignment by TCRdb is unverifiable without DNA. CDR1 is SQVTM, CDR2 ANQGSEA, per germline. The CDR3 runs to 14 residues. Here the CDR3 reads CSVGGLEDTDEQFF.

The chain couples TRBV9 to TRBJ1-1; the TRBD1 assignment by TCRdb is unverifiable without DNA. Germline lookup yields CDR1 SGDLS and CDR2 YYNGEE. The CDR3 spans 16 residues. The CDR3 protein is CASSQRSQGVVTEAFF.

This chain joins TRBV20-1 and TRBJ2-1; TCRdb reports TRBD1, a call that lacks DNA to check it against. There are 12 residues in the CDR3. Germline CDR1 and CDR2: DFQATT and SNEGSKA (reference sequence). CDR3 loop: CSARRPTREQFF.

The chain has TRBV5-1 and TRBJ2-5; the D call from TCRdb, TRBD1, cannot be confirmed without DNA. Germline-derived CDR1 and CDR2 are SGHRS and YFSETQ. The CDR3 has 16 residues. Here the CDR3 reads CASSQTGTGFPETQYF. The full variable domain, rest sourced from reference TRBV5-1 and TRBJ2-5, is KAGVTQTPRYLIKTRGQQVTLSCSPISGHRSVSWYQQTPGQGLQFLFEYFSETQRNKGNFPGRFSGRQFSNSRSEMNVSTLELGDSALYLCASSQTGTGFPETQYFGPGTRLLVL.

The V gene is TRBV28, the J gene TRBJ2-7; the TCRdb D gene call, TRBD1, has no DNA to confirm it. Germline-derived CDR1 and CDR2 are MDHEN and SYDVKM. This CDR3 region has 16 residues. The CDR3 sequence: CASSETKPGTPGEQYF.

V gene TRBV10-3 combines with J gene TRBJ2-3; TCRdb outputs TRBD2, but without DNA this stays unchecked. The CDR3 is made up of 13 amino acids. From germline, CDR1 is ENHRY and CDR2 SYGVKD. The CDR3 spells CAITSGVTDTQYF.

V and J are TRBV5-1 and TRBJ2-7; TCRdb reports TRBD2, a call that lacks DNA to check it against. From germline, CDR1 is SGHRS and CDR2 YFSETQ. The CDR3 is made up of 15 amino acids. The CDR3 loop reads CASSTSGTTSYEQYF. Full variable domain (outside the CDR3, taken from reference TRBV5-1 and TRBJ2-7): KAGVTQTPRYLIKTRGQQVTLSCSPISGHRSVSWYQQTPGQGLQFLFEYFSETQRNKGNFPGRFSGRQFSNSRSEMNVSTLELGDSALYLCASSTSGTTSYEQYFGPGTRLTVT.

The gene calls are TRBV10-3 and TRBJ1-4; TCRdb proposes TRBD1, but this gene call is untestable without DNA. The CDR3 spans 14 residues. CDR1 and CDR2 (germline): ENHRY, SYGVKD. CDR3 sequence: CAISPGTANEKLFF.

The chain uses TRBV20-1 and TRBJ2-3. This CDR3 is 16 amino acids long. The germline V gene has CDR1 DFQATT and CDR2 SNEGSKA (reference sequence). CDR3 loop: CSARDLRMTSTDTQYF.

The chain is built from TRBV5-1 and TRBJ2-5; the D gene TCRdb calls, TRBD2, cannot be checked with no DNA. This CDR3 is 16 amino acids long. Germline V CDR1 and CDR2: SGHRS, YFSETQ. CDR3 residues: CASSLDGGGSQETQYF.

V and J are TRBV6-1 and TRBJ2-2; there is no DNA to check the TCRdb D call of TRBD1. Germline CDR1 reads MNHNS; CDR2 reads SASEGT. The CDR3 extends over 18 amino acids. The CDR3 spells CASSERAEGSPLTGELFF.

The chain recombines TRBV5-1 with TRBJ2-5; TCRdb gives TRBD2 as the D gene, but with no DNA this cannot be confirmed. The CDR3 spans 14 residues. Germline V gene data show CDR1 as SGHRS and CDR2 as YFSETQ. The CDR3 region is CASAFERGGETQYF. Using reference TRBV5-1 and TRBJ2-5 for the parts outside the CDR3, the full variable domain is KAGVTQTPRYLIKTRGQQVTLSCSPISGHRSVSWYQQTPGQGLQFLFEYFSETQRNKGNFPGRFSGRQFSNSRSEMNVSTLELGDSALYLCASAFERGGETQYFGPGTRLLVL.

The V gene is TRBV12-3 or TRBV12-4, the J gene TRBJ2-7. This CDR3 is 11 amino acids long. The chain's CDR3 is CASRKGHEQYF.

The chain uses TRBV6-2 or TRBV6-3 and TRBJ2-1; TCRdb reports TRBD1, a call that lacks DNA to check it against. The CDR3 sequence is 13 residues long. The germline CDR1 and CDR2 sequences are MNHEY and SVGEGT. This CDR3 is CASSSQGRSGQFF.

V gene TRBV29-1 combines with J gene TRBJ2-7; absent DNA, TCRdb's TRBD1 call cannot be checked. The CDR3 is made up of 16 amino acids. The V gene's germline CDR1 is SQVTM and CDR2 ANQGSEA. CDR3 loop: CSVAGDSQGGIYEQYF.

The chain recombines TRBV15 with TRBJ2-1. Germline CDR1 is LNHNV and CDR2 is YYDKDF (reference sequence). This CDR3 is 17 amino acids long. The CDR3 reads CATSRDLGGIGYNEQFF.

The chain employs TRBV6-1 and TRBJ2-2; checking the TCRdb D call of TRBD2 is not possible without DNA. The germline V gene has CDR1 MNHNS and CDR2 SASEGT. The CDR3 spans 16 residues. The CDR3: CASSDEGLSNTGELFF.